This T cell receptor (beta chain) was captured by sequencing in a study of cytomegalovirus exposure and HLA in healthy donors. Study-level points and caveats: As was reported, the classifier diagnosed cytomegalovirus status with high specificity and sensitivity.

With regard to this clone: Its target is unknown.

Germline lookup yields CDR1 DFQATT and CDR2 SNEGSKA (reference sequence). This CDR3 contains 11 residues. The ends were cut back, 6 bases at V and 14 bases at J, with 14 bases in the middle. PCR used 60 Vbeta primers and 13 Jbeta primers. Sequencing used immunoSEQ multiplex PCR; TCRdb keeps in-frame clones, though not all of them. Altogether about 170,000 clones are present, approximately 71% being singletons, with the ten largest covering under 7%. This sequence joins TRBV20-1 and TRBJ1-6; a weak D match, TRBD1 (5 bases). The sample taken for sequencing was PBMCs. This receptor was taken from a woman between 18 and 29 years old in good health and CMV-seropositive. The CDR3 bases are TGCAGTGCCCGTCCGGGGGTGGCCCTCCACTTT. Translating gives CSARPGVALHF.